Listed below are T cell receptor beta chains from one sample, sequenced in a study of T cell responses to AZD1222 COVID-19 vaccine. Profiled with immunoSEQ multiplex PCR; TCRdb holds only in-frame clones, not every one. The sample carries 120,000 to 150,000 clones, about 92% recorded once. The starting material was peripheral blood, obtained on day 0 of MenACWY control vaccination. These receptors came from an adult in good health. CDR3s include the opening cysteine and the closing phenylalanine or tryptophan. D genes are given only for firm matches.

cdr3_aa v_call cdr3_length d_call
CASNSPSLRSGAEDTQYF TRBV19 18 TRBD2
CASSSEGDRFEQYF TRBV9 14 -
CASSHRDRKSDTQYF TRBV11-3 15 TRBD1
CASSPTLGLLPGEQFF TRBV18 16 -
CASSTRTGWTTFF TRBV7-8 13 TRBD1
CASSEKAGDQETQYF TRBV10-1 15 -
CASSAPTRSGTDTQYF TRBV9 16 -
CASSPPDGGSYEQYF TRBV18 15 -
CAISTGAVSLNTEAFF TRBV10-3 16 TRBD1
CASSQGQTRQETQYF TRBV14 15 -
CASSPRAWGTEAFF TRBV9 14 -
CASSPQNTEAFF TRBV18 12 -
CASRDPKGAFF TRBV12-3/TRBV12-4 11 -
CASSDDRGSYNEQFF TRBV2 15 TRBD1
CASSFILGNEQFF TRBV12-3/TRBV12-4 13 -
CASSGGRIRDSNQPQHF TRBV27 17 -
CASSEQGQETQYF TRBV10-1 13 -
CASSDTGGGVNEQFF TRBV6-1 15 TRBD2
CASSIHRDRNQPQHF TRBV19 15 TRBD1